This TCR beta chain emerged from a study of tumor-infiltrating lymphocytes in localized non-small cell lung cancer. On the study more broadly: The cohort mixed smokers and never-smokers, several histologies, and some post-neoadjuvant-chemotherapy samples. Each patient gave resected tumor and non-adjacent uninvolved lung tissue.

Assay used: immunoSEQ multiplex PCR; TCRdb lists only in-frame clones, some missing. The sample consists of around 15,000 clones, approximately 80% of them appearing once. This clonotype was sampled from a human donor with non-small cell lung cancer. The sequenced sample was uninvolved lung tissue not adjacent to the tumor.

Here the CDR3 reads CASSLPLGLAGEGNEQFF. DNA of the CDR3: TGTGCCAGCAGCTTACCCCTTGGGCTAGCGGGAGAGGGAAATGAGCAGTTCTTC. The rearrangement links TRBV7-9 to TRBJ2-1; 10 nucleotides line up with TRBD2. The junction had 14 bases not matched to a gene; V was cut back by 2 bases and J by 7 bases. Germline assignment: CDR1 SEHNR and CDR2 FQNEAQ (reference sequence). There are 18 residues in the CDR3.